These 28 T cell receptor beta chains originate from one sample sequenced in a study of PD-1 blockade in classical Hodgkin lymphoma. Time point of the sample: cycle 4 day 1 (C4D1), after about 6 weeks of nivolumab. Relapses following autologous stem cell transplantation were seen in all patients, with brentuximab vedotin exposure varying. Data came from immunoSEQ multiplex PCR; TCRdb stores just in-frame clones and leaves some out. The sample consists of 90,000 or so clones, more than 70% of them appearing once. This specimen consisted of peripheral blood mononuclear cells (PBMCs), obtained before the fourth cycle of nivolumab. The receptor source for this set is a human donor with classical Hodgkin lymphoma.

This clone was picked up a small number of times. The chain links TRBV18 to TRBJ2-1, with a tentative D call TRBD1 (6 bases). Trimming stripped 0 bases from V and 1 base from J, with 10 bases between. Per germline, CDR1 KGHSH and CDR2 LQKENI. The CDR3 runs 16 residues. CDR3: CASSPPHRVSYNEQFF. CDR3 in DNA: TGTGCCAGCTCACCACCGCACAGGGTGTCCTACAATGAGCAGTTCTTC.

CDR3 region: CASSLFGGSVEQYF. In nucleotides, the CDR3 is TGTGCCAGCAGTTTATTTGGCGGGTCTGTCGAGCAGTACTTC. This chain uses TRBV28 with TRBJ2-7; D may be TRBD2 (5 bases). Trimming shortened V by 1 base and J by 6 bases, and 13 bases separated the two germline ends. CDR3 length: 14 amino acids. Per germline, CDR1 MDHEN and CDR2 SYDVKM.

The V gene is TRBV7-9, the J gene TRBJ2-6; D perhaps matches TRBD2 (6 bases). V dropped 3 bases and J dropped 0 bases, with 18 bases sitting between them. CDR1 is SEHNR, CDR2 FQNEAQ, per germline (reference sequence). CDR3 length equals 19 residues. This chain's CDR3 is CASSLMGLGLNSGANVLTF. DNA for the CDR3: TGTGCCAGCAGCTTGATGGGACTGGGACTCAACTCTGGGGCCAACGTCCTGACTTTC.

The chain carries TRBV5-1 and TRBJ2-2, with D possibly TRBD2 on 5 matching bases. Germline loops: CDR1 SGHRS, CDR2 YFSETQ. V lost 4 bases, J lost 5 bases, and 9 bases lay in between. The CDR3 loop spans 13 amino acids. The CDR3 spells CASSPGLTGELFF. The CDR3 nucleotides read TGCGCCAGCAGCCCCGGACTTACCGGGGAGCTGTTTTTT.

The V call is TRBV27, the J call TRBJ2-5; no firm D call. The V gene's germline CDR1 is MNHEY and CDR2 SMNVEV (reference sequence). The CDR3 runs to 14 residues. Trimming took off 4 bases at V and 0 bases at J, with 9 bases between the two ends. CDR3 sequence (DNA): TGTGCCAGCAGTTCCGGACGTTACCAAGAGACCCAGTACTTC. Protein product: CASSSGRYQETQYF.

The V and J genes are TRBV5-6 and TRBJ1-2, with D perhaps matching TRBD1 (6 bases). Germline V gene sequence: CDR1 SGHDT, CDR2 YYEEEE. This CDR3 contains 14 residues. The V end lost 2 bases, the J end lost 4 bases, and 12 bases lay between the germline ends. The CDR3: CASSFGTLSYGYTF. The CDR3 DNA is TGTGCCAGCAGCTTTGGGACATTAAGCTATGGCTACACCTTC.

J is TRBJ1-4 and V is TRBV19; D gene unclear. The CDR3 is 12 residues long. Germline V gene lookup returns CDR1 LNHDA and CDR2 SQIVND (reference sequence). Trimming cost V 2 bases and J 8 bases, with 6 bases left between them. The CDR3 loop is CASSIKGEKLFF. CDR3 in DNA: TGTGCCAGTAGTATAAAGGGCGAAAAACTGTTTTTT.

The V call is TRBV7-2, the J call TRBJ1-5, with no clear D. Germline V lookup: CDR1 SGHTA, CDR2 FQGNSA. There are 14 residues in the CDR3. V shed 0 bases and J shed 3 bases, with 6 bases lying between them. CDR3 protein: CASSLARFNQPQHF. CDR3 coding DNA: TGTGCCAGCAGCTTAGCCAGGTTCAATCAGCCCCAGCATTTT. The variable domain in full, with the rest retrieved from reference TRBV7-2 and TRBJ1-5, is GAGVSQSPSNKVTEKGKDVELRCDPISGHTALYWYRQSLGQGLEFLIYFQGNSAPDKSGLPSDRFSAERTGGSVSTLTIQRTQQEDSAVYLCASSLARFNQPQHFGDGTRLSIL.

This clone was observed a single time. V usage is TRBV18 and J usage is TRBJ2-2; 8 bases are shared with TRBD2. This CDR3 is 15 amino acids long. Germline CDR1 KGHSH, CDR2 LQKENI. The trim removed 5 bases at V and 7 bases at J, leaving 9 bases unmatched. DNA for the CDR3: TGTGCCAGCTCAGTCGGACTAGCTGGGAACGGGGAGCTGTTTTTT. It encodes CASSVGLAGNGELFF.

This clone was observed a few times. The chain is built from TRBV19 and TRBJ2-5; 9 bases align to TRBD2. Germline CDR1 and CDR2: LNHDA and SQIVND (reference sequence). J gave up 4 bases and V 4 bases, and 7 bases lay outside the gene matches. The length of the CDR3 is 15 residues. This CDR3 is CASSRLAEGGETQYF. DNA of the CDR3: TGTGCCAGTAGTAGACTAGCGGAGGGGGGAGAGACCCAGTACTTC.

The chain couples TRBV7-9 to TRBJ1-1; no definite D call. The CDR3 has 14 amino acids. Trimming removed 4 bases at V and 4 bases at J, with 13 bases between. Germline lookup yields CDR1 SEHNR and CDR2 FQNEAQ (reference sequence). The chain's CDR3 is CASSSRSGVTEAFF. CDR3 in DNA: TGTGCCAGCAGCTCGAGGAGCGGGGTCACTGAAGCTTTCTTT.

This chain links TRBV7-9 with TRBJ2-3; D is unresolved. Germline lookup yields CDR1 SEHNR and CDR2 FQNEAQ (reference sequence). The CDR3 spans 14 residues. V was pared by 2 bases and J by 2 bases, with 8 bases between. The CDR3 here is CASSLFHPTDTQYF. CDR3 nucleotide sequence: TGTGCCAGCAGCTTATTCCACCCCACAGATACGCAGTATTTT.

The chain uses TRBV6-1 and TRBJ2-3, with 10 bases identical to TRBD1. The CDR3 consists of 16 residues. Germline assignment: CDR1 MNHNS and CDR2 SASEGT. After removal of 3 bases from V and 4 bases from J, the junction contained 7 bases not matched to a gene. CDR3 in DNA: TGTGCCAGCAGTGATGGACAGGGGGGGTCGGCAGATACGCAGTATTTT. This translates into CASSDGQGGSADTQYF.

V usage is TRBV11-1 and J usage is TRBJ2-2, with D perhaps matching TRBD2 (6 bases). The ends were cut back, 2 bases at V and 5 bases at J, with 6 bases in the middle. CDR1 is SGHAT, CDR2 FQDESV, per germline (reference sequence). There are 13 residues in the CDR3. DNA of the CDR3: TGTGCCAGCAGCTTACGGGGGACCGGGGAGCTGTTTTTT. This sequence encodes CASSLRGTGELFF.

This chain joins TRBV18 and TRBJ2-1; perhaps TRBD2 as D (6 bases). Germline V CDR1 and CDR2: KGHSH, LQKENI. The CDR3 has 14 residues. V dropped 0 bases and J dropped 7 bases, with 10 bases sitting between them. CDR3 in DNA: TGTGCCAGCTCACCACCGGCGGGGTTGAATGAGCAGTTCTTC. Its protein product is CASSPPAGLNEQFF.

The CDR3 nucleotides read TGTGCCAGCAGTAGGGGACGAGGACAGAACAATCAGCCCCAGCATTTT. Encoded protein: CASSRGRGQNNQPQHF. The chain employs TRBV2 and TRBJ1-5, with TRBD1 as a possible D gene (6 bases). The CDR3 extends over 16 amino acids. Germline-derived CDR1 and CDR2 are SNHLY and FYNNEI. The V gene lost 5 bases and the J gene lost 3 bases, with 17 bases spanning the gap.

This rearrangement joins TRBV6-5 to TRBJ1-1; no definite D call. Germline CDR1 MNHEY, CDR2 SVGAGI. The CDR3 has 13 amino acids. V shed 8 bases and J shed 4 bases, with 14 bases lying between them. CDR3 coding DNA: TGTGCCAGCTACCCGGTATGGGGCACTGAAGCTTTCTTT. Translation gives CASYPVWGTEAFF.

Only a few counts were recorded for this clone. This chain uses TRBV6-5 with TRBJ1-2; maybe TRBD1 (5 bases). CDR3 length: 13 residues. CDR1 and CDR2 from the germline V gene are MNHEY and SVGAGI. V lost 7 bases and J 4 bases, leaving 13 bases between the germline ends. In DNA form, the CDR3 reads TGTGCCAGCACCCTAGGACAAGTCTATGGCTACACCTTC. This codes for CASTLGQVYGYTF.

The table lists this clone with a count of one. The chain carries TRBV6-1 and TRBJ1-2; D is possibly TRBD1 (5 bases). The CDR3 is 18 residues long. V was clipped by 2 bases and J by 8 bases, with 27 bases between them. CDR1 and CDR2 from the germline V gene are MNHNS and SASEGT. CDR3 DNA: TGTGCCAGCAGTGAACGTGGCAGGGCCCGCTCAAATAGGGTGGGCTACACCTTC. Translation gives CASSERGRARSNRVGYTF.

This rearrangement joins TRBV7-2 to TRBJ1-4, with a weak D call TRBD1 (5 bases). V lost 5 bases and J lost 8, with 9 bases in between. This CDR3 has 12 residues. The germline V gene has CDR1 SGHTA and CDR2 FQGNSA. The CDR3 loop is CASSRTREKLFF. For the CDR3, the DNA is TGTGCCAGCAGCCGGACACGGGAAAAACTGTTTTTT.

This clone was recorded only once. The DNA of the CDR3 is TGTGCCAGCAGTGACCGGGGGCCCACCGGGGAGCTGTTTTTT. Protein sequence: CASSDRGPTGELFF. J is TRBJ2-2 and V is TRBV6-4, with D perhaps matching TRBD1 or TRBD2 (6 bases each). Trimming took off 2 bases at V and 4 bases at J, with 8 bases between the two ends. Germline V lookup: CDR1 MRHNA, CDR2 SNTAGT. The CDR3 spans 14 residues.

V and J are TRBV30 and TRBJ2-5; a possible D gene is TRBD2 (5 bases). Trimming stripped 3 bases from V and 0 bases from J, with 5 bases between. Germline V gene sequence: CDR1 GTSNPN, CDR2 SVGIG (reference sequence). This CDR3 spans 12 amino acids. The CDR3 sequence is CAWRRDQETQYF. The CDR3 coding sequence is TGTGCCTGGAGGCGGGACCAAGAGACCCAGTACTTC.

This clone occurred once. This chain joins TRBV5-1 and TRBJ2-1, with D possibly being TRBD2 (6 bases). CDR3 length equals 15 residues. Trimming removed 2 bases from V and 2 bases from J, with 11 bases in between. Germline V gives CDR1 SGHRS, CDR2 YFSETQ. The CDR3 DNA is TGCGCCAGCAGCTTTACGGGGAGGCCCTACAATGAGCAGTTCTTC. Protein product: CASSFTGRPYNEQFF.

The CDR3 is CASSLGGAGTETQYF. DNA of the CDR3: TGTGCCAGCAGCTTAGGTGGGGCAGGGACAGAGACCCAGTACTTC. The rearrangement joins TRBV13 to TRBJ2-5; D may correspond to TRBD1 or TRBD2 (5 bases each). V was trimmed by 0 bases and J by 4 bases, leaving 12 bases between them. The CDR3 is 15 amino acids. CDR1 and CDR2 (germline): PRHDT, FYEKMQ (reference sequence). Using reference TRBV13 and TRBJ2-5 for the parts outside the CDR3, the full variable domain is AAGVIQSPRHLIKEKRETATLKCYPIPRHDTVYWYQQGPGQDPQFLISFYEKMQSDKGSIPDRFSAQQFSDYHSELNMSSLELGDSALYFCASSLGGAGTETQYFGPGTRLLVL.

The rearrangement links TRBV6-5 to TRBJ1-3; TRBD1 matches 8 bases. From germline, CDR1 is MNHEY and CDR2 SVGAGI. Germline trimming cut 6 bases from V and 4 bases from J; bases unmatched to any gene: 8. The CDR3 covers 15 residues. The CDR3 sequence: CASSPTGEPGNTIYF. The CDR3 DNA sequence: TGTGCCAGCAGCCCGACAGGGGAGCCCGGAAACACCATATATTTT.

The chain combines TRBV9 with TRBJ2-3; D is possibly TRBD2 (6 bases). Trimming removed 5 bases at V and 0 bases at J, with 13 bases between. Germline assignment: CDR1 SGDLS and CDR2 YYNGEE. This CDR3 has 15 residues. Written as DNA, the CDR3 is TGTGCCAGCAGACCCGCCGGGACTAGCACAGATACGCAGTATTTT. It codes for CASRPAGTSTDTQYF.

The gene calls are TRBV7-8 and TRBJ2-7, with 8 bases lining up with TRBD1. There are 14 residues in the CDR3. Germline CDR1 and CDR2: SGHVS and FQNEAQ. V shed 3 bases and J 5 bases; nucleotides not matched to a gene: 6. CDR3: CASSLDRVKDEQYF. The CDR3 DNA reads as TGTGCCAGCAGCTTGGACAGGGTTAAGGACGAGCAGTACTTC.

This chain links TRBV7-9 with TRBJ1-3; no definite D call. In germline, CDR1 is SEHNR, CDR2 FQNEAQ (reference sequence). The CDR3 sequence is 16 residues long. Trimming took off 5 bases at V and 0 bases at J, with 14 bases between the two ends. As DNA, the CDR3 is TGTGCCAGCAGCCTAGACGTGGGATCCTCTGGAAACACCATATATTTT. Translating it yields CASSLDVGSSGNTIYF.